This T cell receptor beta chain came from a study of cytomegalovirus exposure and HLA in healthy donors. Study-wide results and limits: Cytomegalovirus association was assigned to approximately 160 TCR beta chains. Diagnosis of cytomegalovirus status made by the classifier reportedly showed high specificity and sensitivity.

Assay used: immunoSEQ multiplex PCR; TCRdb lists only in-frame clones, some missing. The sample includes about 150,000 clones, more than 75% of them seen just once. With regard to this clone: Antigen specificity is unknown.

Sequencing was carried out using PBMCs. This receptor was taken from a young man in good health and CMV-seronegative.

The CDR3 coding sequence is TGTGCCAGCAGCCGGGGGGCGGGGTCCTCCTACGAGCAGTACTTC. Protein: CASSRGAGSSYEQYF. This chain links TRBV9 with TRBJ2-7; D might be TRBD2 (7 bases). This CDR3 has 15 amino acids. Germline V gene data show CDR1 as SGDLS and CDR2 as YYNGEE. V was cut by 4 bases and J by 0 bases, with 14 bases left in between.